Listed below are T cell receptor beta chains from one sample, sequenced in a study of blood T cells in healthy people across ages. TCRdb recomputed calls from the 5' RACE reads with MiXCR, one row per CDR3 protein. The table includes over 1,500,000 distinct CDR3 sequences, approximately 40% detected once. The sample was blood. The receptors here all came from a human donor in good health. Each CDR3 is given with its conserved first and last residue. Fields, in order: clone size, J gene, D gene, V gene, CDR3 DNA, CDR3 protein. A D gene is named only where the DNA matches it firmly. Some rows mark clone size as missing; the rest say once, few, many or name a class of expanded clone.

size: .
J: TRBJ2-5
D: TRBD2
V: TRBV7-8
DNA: TGTGCCAGCAGCTCCGAGCGACTAGCCCTCCAAGAGACCCAGTACTTC
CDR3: CASSSERLALQETQYF

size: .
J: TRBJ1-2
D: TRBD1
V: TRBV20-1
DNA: TGCAGTGCTGGGGGACAGGGCCTCTGGGGCACCTTC
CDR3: CSAGGQGLWGTF

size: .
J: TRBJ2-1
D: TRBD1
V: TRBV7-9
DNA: TGTGTCGCCGGAGGGGACAGGGACTCCTACAATGAGCAGTTCTTC
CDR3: CVAGGDRDSYNEQFF

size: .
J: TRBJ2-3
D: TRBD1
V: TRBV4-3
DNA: TGCGCCAGCAGCCAAGATGCTGGACAGGGGGCTCATACGCAGTATTTT
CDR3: CASSQDAGQGAHTQYF

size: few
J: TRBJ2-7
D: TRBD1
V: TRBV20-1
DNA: TGCAGTGCAAGGACACCGGGACAGGGGAAACCCTACGAGCAGTACTTC
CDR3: CSARTPGQGKPYEQYF

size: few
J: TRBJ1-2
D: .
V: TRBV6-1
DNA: TGTGCCAGCACGCTGAGGCTCCCCCTCTATGGCTACACCTTC
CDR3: CASTLRLPLYGYTF

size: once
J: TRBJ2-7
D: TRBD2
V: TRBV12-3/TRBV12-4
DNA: TGTGCCAGCAGCATAGCGGGGGGTGCCTACGAGCAGTACTTC
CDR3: CASSIAGGAYEQYF

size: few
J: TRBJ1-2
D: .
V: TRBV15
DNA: TGTGCCACCACCCCAGACCCGCTTGACTATGGCTACACCTTC
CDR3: CATTPDPLDYGYTF

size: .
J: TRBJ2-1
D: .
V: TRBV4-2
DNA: TGTGCCAGCGGGAAGGGGGGGAGCTCCTACAATGAGCAGTTCTTC
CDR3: CASGKGGSSYNEQFF

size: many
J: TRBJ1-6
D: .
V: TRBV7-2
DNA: TGTGCCAGCAGCTTTATGGGCCTTAGCTCCTATAATTCACCCCTCCACTTT
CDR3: CASSFMGLSSYNSPLHF

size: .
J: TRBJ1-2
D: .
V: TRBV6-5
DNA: TGTGCCAGCAGTTACTCAGGGGGGGGGAGTGGCTACACCTTC
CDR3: CASSYSGGGSGYTF

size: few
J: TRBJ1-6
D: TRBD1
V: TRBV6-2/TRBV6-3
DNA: TGTGCCAGCAGAGTCGAGGGGGCTCATAATTCACCCCTCCACTTT
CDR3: CASRVEGAHNSPLHF

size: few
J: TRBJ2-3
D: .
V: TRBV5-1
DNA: TGCGCCAGCAACGACCATGGGGGCTCCCGCACAGATACGCAGTATTTT
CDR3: CASNDHGGSRTDTQYF

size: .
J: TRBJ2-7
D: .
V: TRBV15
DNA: TGTGCCACCAGCAGAAGCGGTTACTACGAGCAGTACTTC
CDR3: CATSRSGYYEQYF

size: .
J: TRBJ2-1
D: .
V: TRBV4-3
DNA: TGCGCCAGCAGCCATGAGGTCAGCCACTACGAGCAGTTCTTC
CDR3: CASSHEVSHYEQFF

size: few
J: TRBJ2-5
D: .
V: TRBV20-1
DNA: TGCAGTGCTTACTCCCCTCTGCAAGAGACCCAGTACTTC
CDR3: CSAYSPLQETQYF

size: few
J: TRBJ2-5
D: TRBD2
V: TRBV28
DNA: TGTGCCAGCAGTGGCGGCCGGGGGGGCGGCCAAGAGACCCAGTACTTC
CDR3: CASSGGRGGGQETQYF

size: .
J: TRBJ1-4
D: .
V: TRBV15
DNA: TGTGCCACCAGCAGAGGAACAACTAATGAAAAACTGTTTTTT
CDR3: CATSRGTTNEKLFF

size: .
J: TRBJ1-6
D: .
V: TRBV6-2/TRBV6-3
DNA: TGTGCCAGCAGTTACTCCTCGGCGGGGGAAGGATCACCCCTCCACTTT
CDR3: CASSYSSAGEGSPLHF

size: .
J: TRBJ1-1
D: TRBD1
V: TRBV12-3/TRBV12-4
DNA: TGTGCCAGCACCGCCCAACAGGGGCTCCTTTTCTTT
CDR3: CASTAQQGLLFF

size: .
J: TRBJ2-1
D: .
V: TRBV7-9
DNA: TGTGCCAGCAGCTTAGGGTTGGGGTTTTCCCACAATGAGCAGTTCTTC
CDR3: CASSLGLGFSHNEQFF

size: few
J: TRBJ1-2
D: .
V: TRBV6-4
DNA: TGTGCCAGCAGCCCTGAAATCGACCTTTATGGCTACACCTTC
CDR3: CASSPEIDLYGYTF

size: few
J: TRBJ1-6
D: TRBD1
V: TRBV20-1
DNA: TGCAGTGCTACAAGGGACAGAGAATTTTCACCCCTCCACTTT
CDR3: CSATRDREFSPLHF

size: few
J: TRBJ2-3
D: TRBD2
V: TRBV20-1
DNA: TGCAGTGCTAATGGAGGACTCCGGGACTATAGAATGGATACGCAGTATTTT
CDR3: CSANGGLRDYRMDTQYF

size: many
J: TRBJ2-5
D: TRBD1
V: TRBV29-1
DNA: TGCAGTACAACAGGGGCTCTTGAGACCCAGTACTTC
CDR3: CSTTGALETQYF

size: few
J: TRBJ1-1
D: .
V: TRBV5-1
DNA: TGCGCCAGCAGCTTGCGACCGAGCGGCGACACTGAAGCTTTCTTT
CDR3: CASSLRPSGDTEAFF

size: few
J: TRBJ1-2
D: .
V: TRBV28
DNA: TGTGCCAGCAGTCTCTCGCCACGGCAGGCTACGGGCTACACCTTC
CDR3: CASSLSPRQATGYTF

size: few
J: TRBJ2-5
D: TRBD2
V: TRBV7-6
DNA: TGTGCCAGCAGCTTTAGTCTAGCGGGGGGACAGACCCAGTACTTC
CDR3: CASSFSLAGGQTQYF

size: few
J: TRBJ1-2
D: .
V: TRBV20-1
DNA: TGCAGTGCTAGAGATAGTCCAGGGTTGCGTGGCTACACCTTC
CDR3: CSARDSPGLRGYTF

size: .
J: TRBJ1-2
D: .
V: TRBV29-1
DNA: TGCAGCGTGGTGAGAGGGCAGAATGGCTACACCTTC
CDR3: CSVVRGQNGYTF

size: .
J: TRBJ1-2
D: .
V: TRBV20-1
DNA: TGCAGTGCCCCCCGGGGGGCCGACTATGGCTACACCTTC
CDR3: CSAPRGADYGYTF

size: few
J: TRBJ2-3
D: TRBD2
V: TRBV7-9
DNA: TGTGCCAGCAGCTTTTTAACTAGCGGGGGTCCTAGCACAGATACGCAGTATTTT
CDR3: CASSFLTSGGPSTDTQYF

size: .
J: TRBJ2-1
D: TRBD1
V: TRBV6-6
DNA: TGTGCCAGCAGAAGACAGGGGTATATTGGGAATGAGCAGTTCTTC
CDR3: CASRRQGYIGNEQFF

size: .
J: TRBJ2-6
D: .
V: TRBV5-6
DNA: TGTGCCAGCAGCTTGATGGGACGGACCTCTGGGGCCAACGTCCTGACTTTC
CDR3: CASSLMGRTSGANVLTF

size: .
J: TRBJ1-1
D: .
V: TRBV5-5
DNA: TGTGCCAGCAGCTGGGGGGGGGTACTACAGGTTTCCACTGAAGCTTTCTTT
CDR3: CASSWGGVLQVSTEAFF

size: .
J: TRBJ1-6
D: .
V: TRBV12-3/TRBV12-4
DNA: TGTGCCAGCACTGCAGATTCACCCCTCCACTTT
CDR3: CASTADSPLHF

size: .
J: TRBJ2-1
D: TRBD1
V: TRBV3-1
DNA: TGTGCCAGCAGCCAAGACTCGACAGGGAAACCCCTGGACAATGAGCAGTTCTTC
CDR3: CASSQDSTGKPLDNEQFF

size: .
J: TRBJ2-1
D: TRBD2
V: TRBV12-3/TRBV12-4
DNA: TGTGCCGCCAATAGCGGGGGCTCCTCCTACAATGAGCAGTTCTTC
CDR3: CAANSGGSSYNEQFF

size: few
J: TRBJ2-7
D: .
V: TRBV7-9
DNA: TGTGCCAGCACCTCTCGAAGGGGCGAGCAGTACTTC
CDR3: CASTSRRGEQYF

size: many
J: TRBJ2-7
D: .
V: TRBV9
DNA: TGTGCCAGCAGCGTAGAGGGCGATAGCTACGAGCAGTACTTC
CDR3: CASSVEGDSYEQYF

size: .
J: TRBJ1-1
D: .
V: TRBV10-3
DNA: TGTGCCACAGAGGCAGGGGCCGGCACTGAAGCTTTCTTT
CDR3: CATEAGAGTEAFF

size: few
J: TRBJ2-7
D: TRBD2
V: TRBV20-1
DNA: TGCAGTGCACGGACTAGCGGGGGCCCGAGCTCCTACGAGCAGTACTTC
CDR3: CSARTSGGPSSYEQYF

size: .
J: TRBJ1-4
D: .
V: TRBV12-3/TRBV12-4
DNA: TGTGCCAGTTTCCCTCGGCGGGATAATGAAAAACTGTTTTTT
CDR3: CASFPRRDNEKLFF

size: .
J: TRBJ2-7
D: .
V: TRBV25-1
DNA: TGTGCCAGCAGTGAATTTTTCCGGGGTAAAGCCTACGAGCAGTACTTC
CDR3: CASSEFFRGKAYEQYF

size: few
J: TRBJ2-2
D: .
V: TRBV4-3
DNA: TGCGCCAGCAGCCAAGATCCGCAAAGGGAGCTGTTTTTT
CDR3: CASSQDPQRELFF

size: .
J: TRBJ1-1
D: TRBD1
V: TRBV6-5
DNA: TGTGCCAGCATGCAAATACAGGGGAACTCTGAAGCTTTCTTT
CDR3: CASMQIQGNSEAFF

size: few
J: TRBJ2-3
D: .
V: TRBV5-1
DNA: TGCGCCAGCACCGGGACTAGCACAGATACGCAGTATTTT
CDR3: CASTGTSTDTQYF

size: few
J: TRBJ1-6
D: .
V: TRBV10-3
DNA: TGTGCCATCAGTGAGTCGAAGGGCTCCTATAATTCACCCCTCCACTTT
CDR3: CAISESKGSYNSPLHF

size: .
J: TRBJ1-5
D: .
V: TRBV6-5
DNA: TGTGCCAGCAGTTACTCACAGGTTTCAAGATATAGCAATCAGCCCCAGCATTTT
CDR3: CASSYSQVSRYSNQPQHF

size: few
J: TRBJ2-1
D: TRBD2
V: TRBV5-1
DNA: TGCGCCAGCAGCTTGCTGGCTAGCGGGGGGGATAGTGAGCAGTTCTTC
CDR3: CASSLLASGGDSEQFF

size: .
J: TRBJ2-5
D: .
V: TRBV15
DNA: TGTGCCACCAGCAGAGATCAGGGCCCGGGGCAAGAGACCCAGTACTTC
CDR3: CATSRDQGPGQETQYF

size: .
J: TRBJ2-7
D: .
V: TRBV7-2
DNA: TGTGCCAGCAGCTTATATAATCCCTCCCCCCTGCTAAAAGGCTCCTACGAGCAGTACTTC
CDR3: CASSLYNPSPLLKGSYEQYF

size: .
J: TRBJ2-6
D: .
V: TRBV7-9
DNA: TGTGCCAGCAGCTTGCGGCAAGGGAGTAGTTCTGGGGCCAACGTCCGGACTTTC
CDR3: CASSLRQGSSSGANVRTF

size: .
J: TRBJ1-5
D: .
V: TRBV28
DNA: TGTGCCAGCAGTTTACGGACCGGTATTAGCAATCAGCCCCAGCATTTT
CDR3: CASSLRTGISNQPQHF

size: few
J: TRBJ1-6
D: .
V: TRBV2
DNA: TGTGCCAGCAGTGTTAGTACGGGGTATAATTCACCCCTCCACTTT
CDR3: CASSVSTGYNSPLHF

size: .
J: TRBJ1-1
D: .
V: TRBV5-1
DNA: TGCGCCAGCAGCCCCGGGGGCGGGGTGCCCTTTAAAGCTTTCTTT
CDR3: CASSPGGGVPFKAFF

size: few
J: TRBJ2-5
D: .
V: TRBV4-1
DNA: TGCGCCAGCAGCCAAGATCACTTTGAGACCCAGTACTTC
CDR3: CASSQDHFETQYF

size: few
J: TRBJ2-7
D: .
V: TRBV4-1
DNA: TGCGCCAGCAGCCAAGACCTGGGCCTTACTAACGAGCAGTACTTC
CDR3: CASSQDLGLTNEQYF

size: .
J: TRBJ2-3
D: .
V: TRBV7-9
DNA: TGTGCCAGCAGCCCATCGTCTAGCCTAAGCACAGATACGCAGTATTTT
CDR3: CASSPSSSLSTDTQYF